The source of this TCR beta chain is a study of blood T cell repertoires in COVID-19. In the study overall: The origin of the acute and convalescent COVID-19 samples was the United States, Italy and Spain. PBMCs, B-cell-depleted T cells, or T cells provided the cDNA or gDNA that made up the material.

In the original workflow: By means of reference gene primer amplification, nucleated cell counts were estimated. The method was immunoSEQ multiplex PCR; TCRdb's version includes in-frame clones alone and lacks a portion of them. V, J and clone size derive from that table, while D and trimming were established from the DNA sequence. The sample has 130,000 or so clones, less than 85% seen once. Trimming shortened V by 4 bases and J by 2 bases, and 11 bases separated the two germline ends. Germline assignment: CDR1 MNHEY and CDR2 SMNVEV (reference sequence). CDR3 length: 14 residues. Specimen: peripheral blood. This receptor was identified in a woman of 80 years or more with acute or convalescent COVID-19. V gene TRBV27 combines with J gene TRBJ2-5, with D perhaps matching TRBD1 (5 bases). CDR3 sequence (DNA): TGTGCCAGCAGTTGGGGTAGGGGACAAGAGACCCAGTACTTC. Translation gives CASSWGRGQETQYF.